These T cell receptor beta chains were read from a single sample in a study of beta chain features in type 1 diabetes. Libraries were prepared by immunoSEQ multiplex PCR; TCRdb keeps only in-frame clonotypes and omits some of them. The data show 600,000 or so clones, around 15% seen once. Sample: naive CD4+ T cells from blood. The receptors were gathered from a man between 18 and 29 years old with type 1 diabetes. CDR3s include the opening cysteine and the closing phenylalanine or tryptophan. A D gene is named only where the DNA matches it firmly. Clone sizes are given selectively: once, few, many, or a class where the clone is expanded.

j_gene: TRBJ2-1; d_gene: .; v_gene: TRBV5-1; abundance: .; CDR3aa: CASSLDSIEQFF; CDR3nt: TGCGCCAGCAGCTTGGATTCGATTGAGCAGTTCTTC
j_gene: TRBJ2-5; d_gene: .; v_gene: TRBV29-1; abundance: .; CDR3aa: CSGLTGIRETQYF; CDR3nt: TGCAGCGGACTGACGGGGATCCGAGAGACCCAGTACTTC
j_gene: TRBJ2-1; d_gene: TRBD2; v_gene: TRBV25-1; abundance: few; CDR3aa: CASSAERELPVSYNEQFF; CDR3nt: TGTGCCAGCAGTGCCGAGCGGGAGCTACCAGTATCCTACAATGAGCAGTTCTTC
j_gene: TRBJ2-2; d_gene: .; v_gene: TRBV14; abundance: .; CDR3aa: CASSQDLRGHSSTGELFF; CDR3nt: TGTGCCAGCAGCCAAGATCTTCGGGGTCATAGTAGCACCGGGGAGCTGTTTTTT
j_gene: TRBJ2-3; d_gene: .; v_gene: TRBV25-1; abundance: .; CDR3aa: CASSTQGADTQYF; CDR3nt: TGTGCCAGCAGTACCCAGGGCGCAGATACGCAGTATTTT
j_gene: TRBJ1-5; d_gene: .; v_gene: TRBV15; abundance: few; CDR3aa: CATSRDRVQPQHF; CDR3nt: TGTGCCACCAGCAGAGATCGAGTTCAGCCCCAGCATTTT
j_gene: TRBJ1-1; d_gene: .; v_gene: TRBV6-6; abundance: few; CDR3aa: CASSWSGTPPEAFF; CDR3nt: TGTGCCAGCAGTTGGTCAGGGACACCACCTGAAGCTTTCTTT
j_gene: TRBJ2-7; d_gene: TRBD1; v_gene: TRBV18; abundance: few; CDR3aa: CASSPGQGFDGQYF; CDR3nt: TGTGCCAGCTCACCTGGACAGGGGTTTGATGGGCAGTACTTC
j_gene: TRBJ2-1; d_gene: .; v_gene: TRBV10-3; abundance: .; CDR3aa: CAISLSASVSYNEQFF; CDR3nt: TGTGCCATCAGTCTATCCGCTAGCGTTTCCTACAATGAGCAGTTCTTC
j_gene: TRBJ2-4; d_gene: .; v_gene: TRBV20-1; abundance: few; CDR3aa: CSADPRSIQYF; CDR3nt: TGCAGTGCTGACCCCCGAAGCATTCAGTACTTC
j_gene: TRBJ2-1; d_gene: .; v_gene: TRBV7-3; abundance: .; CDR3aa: CASSLTRDGEQFF; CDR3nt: TGTGCCAGCAGCTTAACCCGCGATGGGGAGCAGTTCTTC
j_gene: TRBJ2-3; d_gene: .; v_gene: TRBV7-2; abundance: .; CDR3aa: CASSSRTDTQYF; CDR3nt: TGTGCCAGCAGCTCCCGCACAGATACGCAGTATTTT
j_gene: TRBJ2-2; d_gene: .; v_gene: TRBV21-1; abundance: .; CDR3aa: CASSNGLAGAYGELFF; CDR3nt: TGTGCCAGCAGCAACGGACTAGCGGGAGCTTACGGGGAGCTGTTTTTT
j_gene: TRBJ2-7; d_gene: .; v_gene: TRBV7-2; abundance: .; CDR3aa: CASSARAGTAASYEQYF; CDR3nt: TGTGCCAGCAGCGCAAGAGCCGGGACGGCGGCGTCCTACGAGCAGTACTTC
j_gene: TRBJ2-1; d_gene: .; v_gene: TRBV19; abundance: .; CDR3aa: CASSMQGEGYNEQFF; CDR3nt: TGTGCCAGTAGTATGCAGGGAGAGGGGTACAATGAGCAGTTCTTC
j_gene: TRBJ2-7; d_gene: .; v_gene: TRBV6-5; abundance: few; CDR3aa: CASSRGTAYEQYF; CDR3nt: TGTGCCAGCAGCCGCGGGACAGCCTACGAGCAGTACTTC
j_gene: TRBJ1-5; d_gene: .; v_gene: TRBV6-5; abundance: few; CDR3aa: CASSLGSNQPQHF; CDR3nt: TGTGCCAGCAGTTTGGGTAGCAATCAGCCCCAGCATTTT
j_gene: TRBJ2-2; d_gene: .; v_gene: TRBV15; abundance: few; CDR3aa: CATSRDGSTGELFF; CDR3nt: TGTGCCACCAGCAGAGATGGGAGTACCGGGGAGCTGTTTTTT
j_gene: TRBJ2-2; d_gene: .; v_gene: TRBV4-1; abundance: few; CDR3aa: CASSQRRTGELFF; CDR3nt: TGCGCCAGCAGCCAAAGGCGCACCGGGGAGCTGTTTTTT
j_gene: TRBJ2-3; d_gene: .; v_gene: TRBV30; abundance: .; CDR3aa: CAWSVSGWADTQYF; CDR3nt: TGTGCCTGGAGTGTATCCGGGTGGGCAGATACGCAGTATTTT
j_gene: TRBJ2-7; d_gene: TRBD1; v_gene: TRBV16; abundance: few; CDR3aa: CASSQLAQGWPYEQYF; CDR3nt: TGTGCCAGCAGCCAATTGGCACAGGGGTGGCCCTACGAGCAGTACTTC
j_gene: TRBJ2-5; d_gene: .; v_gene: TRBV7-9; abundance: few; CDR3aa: CASTMQETQYF; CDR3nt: TGTGCCAGCACCATGCAAGAGACCCAGTACTTC
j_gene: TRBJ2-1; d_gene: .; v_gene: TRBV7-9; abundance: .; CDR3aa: CASSLMAGSEGEQFF; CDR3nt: TGTGCCAGCAGTCTCATGGCGGGGTCAGAGGGTGAGCAGTTCTTC
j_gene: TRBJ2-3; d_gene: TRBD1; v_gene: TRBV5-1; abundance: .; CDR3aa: CASSQDRGSDTQYF; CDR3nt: TGCGCCAGCAGCCAGGACAGGGGCTCAGATACGCAGTATTTT
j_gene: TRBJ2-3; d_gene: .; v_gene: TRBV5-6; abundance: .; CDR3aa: CASSLGLATDTQYF; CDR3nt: TGTGCCAGCAGCTTGGGATTAGCCACAGATACGCAGTATTTT
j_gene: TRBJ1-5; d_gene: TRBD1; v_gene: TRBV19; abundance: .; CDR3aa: CAGTGGAGQPQHF; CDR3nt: TGTGCCGGGACAGGGGGCGCGGGTCAGCCCCAGCATTTT
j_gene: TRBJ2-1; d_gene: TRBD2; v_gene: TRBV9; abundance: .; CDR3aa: CASSDVAGGYNEQFF; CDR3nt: TGTGCCAGCAGCGACGTAGCGGGAGGGTACAATGAGCAGTTCTTC
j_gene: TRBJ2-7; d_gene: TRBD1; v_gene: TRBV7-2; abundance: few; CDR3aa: CASSFDRASYEQYF; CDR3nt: TGTGCCAGCAGCTTCGACAGGGCCTCCTACGAGCAGTACTTC
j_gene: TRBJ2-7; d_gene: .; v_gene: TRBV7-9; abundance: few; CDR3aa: CASSLYGQGYEQYF; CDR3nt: TGTGCCAGCAGCCTGTATGGGCAGGGATACGAGCAGTACTTC
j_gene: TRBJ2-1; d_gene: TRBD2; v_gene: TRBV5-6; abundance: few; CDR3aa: CASSLLLAGQNEQFF; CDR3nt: TGTGCCAGCAGCTTGCTGCTAGCGGGACAGAATGAGCAGTTCTTC
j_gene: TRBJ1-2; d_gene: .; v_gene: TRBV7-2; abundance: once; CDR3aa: CASSLVFGGYGYTF; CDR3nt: TGTGCCAGCAGCTTAGTTTTCGGGGGCTATGGCTACACCTTC
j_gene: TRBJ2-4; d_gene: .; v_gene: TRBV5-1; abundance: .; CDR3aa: CASSLRQGSNIQYF; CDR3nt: TGCGCCAGCAGCTTGAGGCAGGGTTCAAACATTCAGTACTTC
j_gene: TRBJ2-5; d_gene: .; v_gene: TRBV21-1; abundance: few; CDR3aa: CASSKTLAMVPLGKTQYF; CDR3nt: TGTGCCAGCAGCAAAACATTAGCGATGGTCCCTCTTGGGAAGACCCAGTACTTC
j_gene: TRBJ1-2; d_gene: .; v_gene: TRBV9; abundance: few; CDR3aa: CASSVTAGNYGYTF; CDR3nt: TGTGCCAGCAGCGTTACGGCAGGGAATTATGGCTACACCTTC
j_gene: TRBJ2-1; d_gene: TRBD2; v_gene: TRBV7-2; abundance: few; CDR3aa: CASSPRRDYPLNEQFF; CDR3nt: TGTGCCAGCAGCCCCCGTCGGGACTATCCACTTAATGAGCAGTTCTTC